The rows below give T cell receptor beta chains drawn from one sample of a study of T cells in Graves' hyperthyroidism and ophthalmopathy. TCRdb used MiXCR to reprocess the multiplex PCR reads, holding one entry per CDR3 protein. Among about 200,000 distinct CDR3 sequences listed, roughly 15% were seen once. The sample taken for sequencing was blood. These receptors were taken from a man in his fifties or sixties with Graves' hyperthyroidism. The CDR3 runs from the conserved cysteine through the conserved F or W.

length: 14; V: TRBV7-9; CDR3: CASSIGDSGNEQYF
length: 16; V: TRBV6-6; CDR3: CASSYGTNKAGNTIYF
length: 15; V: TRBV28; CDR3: CASTRPTGSGEKLFF
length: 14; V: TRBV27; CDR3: CASSWPHRVNEQFF
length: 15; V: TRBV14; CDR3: CASSRRRYGNTEAFF
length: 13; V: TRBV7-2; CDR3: CASGPRANYEQYF
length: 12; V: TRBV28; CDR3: CASSLVRYGYTF
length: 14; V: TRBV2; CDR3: CASRRTGSSPEAFF
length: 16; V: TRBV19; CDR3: CASQKQGASPYNEQFF
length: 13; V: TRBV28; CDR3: CASSLQGDYGYTF
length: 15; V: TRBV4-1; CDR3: CASSQVELGTGELFF
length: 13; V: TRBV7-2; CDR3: CASTKARGETQYF
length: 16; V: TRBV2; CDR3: CASSFQPGLAGGEQFF
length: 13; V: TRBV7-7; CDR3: CASSFVSEETQYF
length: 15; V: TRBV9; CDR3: CASSVGHRAIYEQYF
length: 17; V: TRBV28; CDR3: CASSPPGQGVSNQPQHF
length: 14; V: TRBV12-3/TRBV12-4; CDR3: CASSLSASGDTQYF
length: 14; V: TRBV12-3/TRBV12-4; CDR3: CASSSTGVSGELFF
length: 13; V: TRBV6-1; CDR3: CASSAWGETEAFF
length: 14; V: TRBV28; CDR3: CASSPDREVDEQYF
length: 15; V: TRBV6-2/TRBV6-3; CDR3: CASTQRRGSTGELFF
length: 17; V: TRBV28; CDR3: CASSSSGEGPHYNEQFF
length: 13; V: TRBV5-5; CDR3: CASSLGVQETQYF
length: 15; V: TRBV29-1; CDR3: CSVVEMRQAQETQYF
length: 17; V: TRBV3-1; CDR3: CASSLRGRGSSLETQYF
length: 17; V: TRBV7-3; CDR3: CASSLGLLPSSYNEQFF
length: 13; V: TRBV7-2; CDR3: CASSAPPGAQAFF
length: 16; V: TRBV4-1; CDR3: CASSQGYGVESNEQFF
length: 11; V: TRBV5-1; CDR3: CASSFSDEQFF
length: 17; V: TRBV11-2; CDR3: CASSPWDFRTATDTQYF
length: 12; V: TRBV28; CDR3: CASGVMNTEAFF
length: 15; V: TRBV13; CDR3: CASSSGLADTDTQYF
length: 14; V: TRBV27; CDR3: CASSALGGNEKLFF
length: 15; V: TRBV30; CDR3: CAWREMGREFAEAFF
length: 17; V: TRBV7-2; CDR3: CASSRSGPSSSYNEQFF
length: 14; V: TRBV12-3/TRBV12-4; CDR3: CASRKGQLNTEAFF
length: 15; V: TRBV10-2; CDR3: CATYPRDRGLDEQYF
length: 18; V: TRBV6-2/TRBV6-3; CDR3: CASSYPSGYRSSYNEQFF
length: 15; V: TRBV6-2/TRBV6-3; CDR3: CASSSSGGPGDIQYF
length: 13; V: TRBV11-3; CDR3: CASSLGNNSPLHF
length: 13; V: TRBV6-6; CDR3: CASSYDLNYGYTF
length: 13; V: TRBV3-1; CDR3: CASSQDRTGELFF
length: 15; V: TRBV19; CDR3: CASSHPGQPYNEQFF
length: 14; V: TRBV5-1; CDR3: CASSFQGGTDTQYF
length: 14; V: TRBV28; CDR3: CASSLPQSHNEQFF